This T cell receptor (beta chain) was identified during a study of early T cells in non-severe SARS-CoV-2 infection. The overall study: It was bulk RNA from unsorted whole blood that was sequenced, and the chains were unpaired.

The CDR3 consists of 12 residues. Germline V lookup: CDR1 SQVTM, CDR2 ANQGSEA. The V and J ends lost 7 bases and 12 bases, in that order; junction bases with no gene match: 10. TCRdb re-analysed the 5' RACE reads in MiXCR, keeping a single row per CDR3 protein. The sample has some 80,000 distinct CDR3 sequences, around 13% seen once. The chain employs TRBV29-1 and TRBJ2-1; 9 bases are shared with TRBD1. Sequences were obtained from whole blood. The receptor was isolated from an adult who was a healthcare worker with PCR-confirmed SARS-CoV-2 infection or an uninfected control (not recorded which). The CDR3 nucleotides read TGCAGCGATTGGACAGGGGATGATACGCAGTTCTTC. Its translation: CSDWTGDDTQFF.